This TCR beta chain was obtained from a study of blood T cells in healthy people across ages. Study-level points and caveats: Fewer expanded clones and more diversity marked long-lived versus aged donors.

Trimming removed 8 bases from V and 4 bases from J, with 11 bases in between. Germline CDR1 and CDR2: MNHEY and SVGEGT. This CDR3 region has 12 residues. Primers used in a second PCR of roughly 7 to 12 cycles were a sample-barcoded 5' primer and a J-beta primer mix. TCRdb re-called the 5' RACE reads with MiXCR, one entry per CDR3 protein. The data contain about 930,000 distinct CDR3 sequences, about 28% of them seen just once; the ten biggest clones take up more than 8.5%. This clonotype was recorded a few times. Its antigen remains unknown. These records were also assigned to another study, of T cells of mothers and their children. As that study records: From each mother came over 9.5 million TCR beta CDR3 reads, and from each child came roughly 2.9 million.

The TCR comes from a woman between 35 and 50 years old in good health. The source material was blood. The chain uses TRBV6-2 or TRBV6-3 and TRBJ1-1, with a tentative D call TRBD1 (6 bases). The CDR3 is CASAQTGTEAFF. Here the CDR3 DNA reads TGTGCCAGCGCCCAGACAGGCACTGAAGCTTTCTTT.